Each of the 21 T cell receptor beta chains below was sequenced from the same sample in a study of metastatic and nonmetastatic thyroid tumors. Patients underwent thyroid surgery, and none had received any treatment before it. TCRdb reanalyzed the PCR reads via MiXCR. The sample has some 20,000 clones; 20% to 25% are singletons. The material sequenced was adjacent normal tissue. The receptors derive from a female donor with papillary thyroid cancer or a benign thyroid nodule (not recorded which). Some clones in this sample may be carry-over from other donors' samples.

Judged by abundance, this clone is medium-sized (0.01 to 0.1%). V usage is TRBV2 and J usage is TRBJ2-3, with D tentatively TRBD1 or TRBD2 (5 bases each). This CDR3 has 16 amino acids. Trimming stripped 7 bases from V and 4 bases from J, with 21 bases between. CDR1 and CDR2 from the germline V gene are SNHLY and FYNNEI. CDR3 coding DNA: TGTGCCAGCATCCGCACTATGGTGAGGGGATCAGATACGCAGTATTTT. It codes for CASIRTMVRGSDTQYF.

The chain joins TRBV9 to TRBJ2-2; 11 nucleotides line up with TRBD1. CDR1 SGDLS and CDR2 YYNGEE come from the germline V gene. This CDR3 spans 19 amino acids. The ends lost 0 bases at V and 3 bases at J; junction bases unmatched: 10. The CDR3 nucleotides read TGTGCCAGCAGCGTAGTCCCGGACAGGGGGCGAAGGGACACCGGGGAGCTGTTTTTT. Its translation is CASSVVPDRGRRDTGELFF.

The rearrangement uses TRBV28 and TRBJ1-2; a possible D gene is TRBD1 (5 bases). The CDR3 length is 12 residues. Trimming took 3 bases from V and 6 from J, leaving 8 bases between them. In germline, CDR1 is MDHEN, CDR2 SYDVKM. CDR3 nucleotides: TGTGCCAGCAGTTTTGGGGGGGATGGCTACACCTTC. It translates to CASSFGGDGYTF.

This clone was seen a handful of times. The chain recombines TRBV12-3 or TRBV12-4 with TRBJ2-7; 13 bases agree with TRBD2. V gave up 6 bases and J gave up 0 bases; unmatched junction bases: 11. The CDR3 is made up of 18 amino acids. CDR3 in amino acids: CASSATSGRTPSSYEQYF. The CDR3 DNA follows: TGTGCCAGCAGCGCGACTAGCGGGAGGACACCGAGCTCCTACGAGCAGTACTTC.

Here the CDR3 DNA reads TGTGCCAGCAGCTCGAGCGGGGAGACAGATACGCAGTATTTT. Translation gives CASSSSGETDTQYF. V and J are TRBV13 and TRBJ2-3; 7 nucleotides agree with TRBD2. V shed 4 bases, J shed 3 bases, and the junction held 4 bases outside the gene matches. CDR3 length: 14 residues. The germline gives CDR1 PRHDT, CDR2 FYEKMQ (reference sequence). Filled out from reference TRBV13 and TRBJ2-3, the complete variable domain reads AAGVIQSPRHLIKEKRETATLKCYPIPRHDTVYWYQQGPGQDPQFLISFYEKMQSDKGSIPDRFSAQQFSDYHSELNMSSLELGDSALYFCASSSSGETDTQYFGPGTRLTVL.

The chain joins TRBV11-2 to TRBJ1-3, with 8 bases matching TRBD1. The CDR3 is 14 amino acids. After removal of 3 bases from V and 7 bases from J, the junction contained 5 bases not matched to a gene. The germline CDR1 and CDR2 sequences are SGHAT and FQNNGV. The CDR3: CASSFGTGWNTIYF. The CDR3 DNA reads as TGTGCCAGCAGCTTCGGGACAGGATGGAACACCATATATTTT.

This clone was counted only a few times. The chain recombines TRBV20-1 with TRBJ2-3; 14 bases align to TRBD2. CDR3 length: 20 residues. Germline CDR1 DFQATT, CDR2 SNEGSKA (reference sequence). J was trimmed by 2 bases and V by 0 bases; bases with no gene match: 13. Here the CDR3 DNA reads TGCAGTGCTAGAGATGTCGATGGGACTAGCGGGAGAGGGACCACAGATACGCAGTATTTT. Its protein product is CSARDVDGTSGRGTTDTQYF.

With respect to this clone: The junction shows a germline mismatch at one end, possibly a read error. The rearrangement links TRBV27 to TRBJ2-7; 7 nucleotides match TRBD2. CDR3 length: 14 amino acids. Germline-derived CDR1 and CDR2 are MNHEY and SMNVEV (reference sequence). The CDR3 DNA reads TGTGCCAACAGTGTCGCCGGGACTAACTACGAGAAGTACTTC. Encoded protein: CANSVAGTNYEKYF.

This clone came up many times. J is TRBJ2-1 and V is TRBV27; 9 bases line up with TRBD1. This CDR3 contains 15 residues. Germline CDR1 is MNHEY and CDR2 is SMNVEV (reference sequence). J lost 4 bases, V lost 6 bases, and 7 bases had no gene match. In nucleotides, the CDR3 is TGTGCCAGCAGCTCTCCGGGACAGGGATACAATGAGCAGTTCTTC. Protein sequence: CASSSPGQGYNEQFF.

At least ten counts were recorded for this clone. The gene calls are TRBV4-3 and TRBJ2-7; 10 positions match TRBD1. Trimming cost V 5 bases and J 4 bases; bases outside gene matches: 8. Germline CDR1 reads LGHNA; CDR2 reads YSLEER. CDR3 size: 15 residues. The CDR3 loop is CASSKRQGAVYEQYF. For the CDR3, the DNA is TGCGCCAGCAGCAAGCGACAGGGGGCCGTATACGAGCAGTACTTC.

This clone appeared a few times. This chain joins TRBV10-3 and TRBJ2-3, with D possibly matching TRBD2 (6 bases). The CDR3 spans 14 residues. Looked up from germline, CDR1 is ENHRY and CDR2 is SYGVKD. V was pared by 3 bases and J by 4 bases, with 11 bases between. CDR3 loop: CAISDNTGADTQYF. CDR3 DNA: TGTGCCATCAGTGATAATACGGGAGCAGATACGCAGTATTTT.

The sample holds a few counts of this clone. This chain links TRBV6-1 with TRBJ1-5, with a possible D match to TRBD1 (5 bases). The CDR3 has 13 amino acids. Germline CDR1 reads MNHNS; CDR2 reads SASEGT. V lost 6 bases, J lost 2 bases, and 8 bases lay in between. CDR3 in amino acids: CASRRGGNQPQHF. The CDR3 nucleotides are TGTGCCAGCAGGAGGGGTGGCAATCAGCCCCAGCATTTT.

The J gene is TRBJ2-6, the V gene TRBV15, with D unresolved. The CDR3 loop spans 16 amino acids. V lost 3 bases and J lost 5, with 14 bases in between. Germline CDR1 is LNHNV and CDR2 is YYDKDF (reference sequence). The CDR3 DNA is TGTGCCACCAGCAGGGTCACTGGGTGGCGGGCCAACGTCCTGACTTTC. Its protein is CATSRVTGWRANVLTF.

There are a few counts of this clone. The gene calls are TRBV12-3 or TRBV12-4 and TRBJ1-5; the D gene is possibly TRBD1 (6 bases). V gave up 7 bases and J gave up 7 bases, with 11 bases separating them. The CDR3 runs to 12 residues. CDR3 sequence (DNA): TGTGCCAGCACCACAGGGATACAGCCCCAGCATTTT. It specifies CASTTGIQPQHF.

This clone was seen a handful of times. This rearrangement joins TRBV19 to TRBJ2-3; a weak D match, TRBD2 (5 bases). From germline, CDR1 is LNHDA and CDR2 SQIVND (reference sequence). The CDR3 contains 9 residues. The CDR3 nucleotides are TGTGAGGGAGCAGATACGCAGTATTTT. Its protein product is CEGADTQYF.

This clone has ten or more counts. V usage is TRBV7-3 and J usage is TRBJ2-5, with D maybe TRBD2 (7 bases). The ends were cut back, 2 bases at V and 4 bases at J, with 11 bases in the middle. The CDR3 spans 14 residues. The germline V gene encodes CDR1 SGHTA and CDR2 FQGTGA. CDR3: CASSLGGARETQYF. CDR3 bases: TGTGCCAGCAGCTTAGGGGGGGCGCGAGAGACCCAGTACTTC. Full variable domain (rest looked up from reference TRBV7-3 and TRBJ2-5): GAGVSQTPSNKVTEKGKYVELRCDPISGHTALYWYRQSLGQGPEFLIYFQGTGAADDSGLPNDRFFAVRPEGSVSTLKIQRTERGDSAVYLCASSLGGARETQYFGPGTRLLVL.

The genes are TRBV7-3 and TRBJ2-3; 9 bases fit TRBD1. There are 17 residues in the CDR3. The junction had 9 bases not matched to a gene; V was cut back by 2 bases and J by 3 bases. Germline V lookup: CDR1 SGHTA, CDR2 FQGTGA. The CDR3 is CASSLRGVGQGTDTQYF. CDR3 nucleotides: TGTGCCAGCAGCTTACGAGGGGTCGGACAGGGGACAGATACGCAGTATTTT.

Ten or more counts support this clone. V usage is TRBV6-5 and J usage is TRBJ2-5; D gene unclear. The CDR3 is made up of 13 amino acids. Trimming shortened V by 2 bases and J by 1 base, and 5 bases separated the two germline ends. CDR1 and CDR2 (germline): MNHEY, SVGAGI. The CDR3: CASSYLSQETQYF. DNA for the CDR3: TGTGCCAGCAGTTACCTCAGCCAAGAGACCCAGTACTTC.

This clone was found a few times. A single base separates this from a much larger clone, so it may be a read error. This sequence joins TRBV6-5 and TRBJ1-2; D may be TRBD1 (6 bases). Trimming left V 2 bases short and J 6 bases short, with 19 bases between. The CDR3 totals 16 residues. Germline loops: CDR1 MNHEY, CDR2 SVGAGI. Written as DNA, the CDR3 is TGTGCCAGCAGTTACACCTCACAGGGAGGGTTGGATGGCTACACCTTC. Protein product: CASSYTSQGGLDGYTF.

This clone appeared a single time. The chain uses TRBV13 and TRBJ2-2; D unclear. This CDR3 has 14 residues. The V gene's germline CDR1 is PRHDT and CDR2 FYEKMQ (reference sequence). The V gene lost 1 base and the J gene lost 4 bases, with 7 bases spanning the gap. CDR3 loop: CASSLVLSTGELFF. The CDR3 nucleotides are TGTGCCAGCAGCTTAGTGTTAAGCACCGGGGAGCTGTTTTTT.

CDR3 sequence (DNA): TGTGCCTGGAGTGTACAGGCAGGGGGTGTGAGAAACACCATATATTTT. It is translated as CAWSVQAGGVRNTIYF. V is TRBV30 and J is TRBJ1-3; 7 nucleotides match TRBD1. Germline CDR1 GTSNPN, CDR2 SVGIG (reference sequence). The CDR3 is 16 residues long. V gave up 0 bases and J gave up 5 bases; unmatched junction bases: 10.